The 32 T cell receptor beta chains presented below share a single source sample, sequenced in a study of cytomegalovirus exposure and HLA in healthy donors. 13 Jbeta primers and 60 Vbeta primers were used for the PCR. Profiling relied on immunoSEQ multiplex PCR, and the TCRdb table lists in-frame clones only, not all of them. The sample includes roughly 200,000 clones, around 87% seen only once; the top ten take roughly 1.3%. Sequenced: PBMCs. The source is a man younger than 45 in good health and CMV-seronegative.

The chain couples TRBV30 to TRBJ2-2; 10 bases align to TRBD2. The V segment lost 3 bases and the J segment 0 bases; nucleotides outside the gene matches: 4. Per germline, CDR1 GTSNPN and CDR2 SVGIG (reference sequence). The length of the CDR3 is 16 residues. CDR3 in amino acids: CAWRRGLATNTGELFF. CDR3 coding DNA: TGTGCCTGGAGGCGGGGACTAGCGACGAACACCGGGGAGCTGTTTTTT.

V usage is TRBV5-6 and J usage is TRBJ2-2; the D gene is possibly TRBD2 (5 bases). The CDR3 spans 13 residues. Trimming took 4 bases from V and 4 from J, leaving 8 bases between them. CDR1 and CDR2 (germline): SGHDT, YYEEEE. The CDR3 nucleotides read TGTGCCAGCAGCCCCGGGGTCACCGGGGAGCTGTTTTTT. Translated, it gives CASSPGVTGELFF.

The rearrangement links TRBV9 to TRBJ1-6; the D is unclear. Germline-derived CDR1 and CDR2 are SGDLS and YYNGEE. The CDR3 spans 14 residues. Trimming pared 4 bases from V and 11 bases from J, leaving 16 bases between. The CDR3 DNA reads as TGTGCCAGCAGCCCCGGACTCCACCAAACACCCCTCCACTTT. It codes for CASSPGLHQTPLHF.

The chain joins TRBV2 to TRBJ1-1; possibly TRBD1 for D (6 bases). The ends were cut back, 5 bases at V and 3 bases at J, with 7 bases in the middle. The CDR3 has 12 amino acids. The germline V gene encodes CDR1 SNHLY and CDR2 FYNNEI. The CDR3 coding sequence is TGTGCCAGCAGTAGACAGGACACTGAAGCTTTCTTT. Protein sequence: CASSRQDTEAFF.

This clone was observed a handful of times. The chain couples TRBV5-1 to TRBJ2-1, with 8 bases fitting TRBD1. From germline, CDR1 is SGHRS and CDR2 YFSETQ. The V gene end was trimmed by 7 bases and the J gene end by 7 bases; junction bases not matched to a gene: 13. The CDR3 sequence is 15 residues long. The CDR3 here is CASALTVQGANEQFF. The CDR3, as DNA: TGCGCCAGCGCCCTGACGGTCCAGGGGGCGAATGAGCAGTTCTTC. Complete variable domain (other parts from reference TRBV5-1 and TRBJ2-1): KAGVTQTPRYLIKTRGQQVTLSCSPISGHRSVSWYQQTPGQGLQFLFEYFSETQRNKGNFPGRFSGRQFSNSRSEMNVSTLELGDSALYLCASALTVQGANEQFFGPGTRLTVL.

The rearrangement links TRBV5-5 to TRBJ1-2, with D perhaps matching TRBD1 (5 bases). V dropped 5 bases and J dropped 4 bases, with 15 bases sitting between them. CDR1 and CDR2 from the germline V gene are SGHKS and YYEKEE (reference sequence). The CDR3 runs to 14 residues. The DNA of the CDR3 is TGTGCCAGCAGTTTAGGTTATGGGGCCTATGGCTACACCTTC. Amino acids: CASSLGYGAYGYTF. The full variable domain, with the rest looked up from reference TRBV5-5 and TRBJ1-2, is DAGVTQSPTHLIKTRGQQVTLRCSPISGHKSVSWYQQVLGQGPQFIFQYYEKEERGRGNFPDRFSARQFPNYSSELNVNALLLGDSALYLCASSLGYGAYGYTFGSGTRLTVV.

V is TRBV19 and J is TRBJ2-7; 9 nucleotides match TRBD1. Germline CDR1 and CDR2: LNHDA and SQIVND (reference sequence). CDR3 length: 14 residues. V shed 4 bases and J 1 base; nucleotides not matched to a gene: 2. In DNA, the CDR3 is TGTGCCAGTAGTAGGGACAGGGCTTCCTACGAGCAGTACTTC. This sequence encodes CASSRDRASYEQYF. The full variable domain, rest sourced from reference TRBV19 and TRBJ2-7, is DGGITQSPKYLFRKEGQNVTLSCEQNLNHDAMYWYRQDPGQGLRLIYYSQIVNDFQKGDIAEGYSVSREKKESFPLTVTSAQKNPTAFYLCASSRDRASYEQYFGPGTRLTVT.

Here the CDR3 reads CASSQVKTGGYGYTF. CDR3 bases: TGCGCCAGCAGCCAAGTTAAGACAGGGGGCTATGGCTACACCTTC. J is TRBJ1-2 and V is TRBV4-1, with 9 bases that match TRBD1. CDR1 and CDR2 (germline): MGHRA, YSYEKL. Trimming took 1 base from V and 4 from J; bases not matched to a gene: 4. CDR3 length equals 15 residues.

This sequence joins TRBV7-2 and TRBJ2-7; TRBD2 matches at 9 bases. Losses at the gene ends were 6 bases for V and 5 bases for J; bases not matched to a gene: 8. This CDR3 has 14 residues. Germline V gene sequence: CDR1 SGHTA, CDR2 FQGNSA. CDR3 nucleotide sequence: TGTGCCAGCAGGATCCCGGGACTAGCAGACGAGCAGTACTTC. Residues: CASRIPGLADEQYF.

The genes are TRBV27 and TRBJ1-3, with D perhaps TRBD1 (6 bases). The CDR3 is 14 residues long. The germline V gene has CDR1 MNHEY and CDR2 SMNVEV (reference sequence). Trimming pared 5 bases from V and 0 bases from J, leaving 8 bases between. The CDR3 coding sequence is TGTGCCAGCAGTAGGGGGAGCTCTGGAAACACCATATATTTT. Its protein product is CASSRGSSGNTIYF.

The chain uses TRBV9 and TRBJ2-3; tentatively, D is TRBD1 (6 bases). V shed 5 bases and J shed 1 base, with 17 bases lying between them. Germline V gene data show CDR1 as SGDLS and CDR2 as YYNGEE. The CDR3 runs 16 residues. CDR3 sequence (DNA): TGTGCCAGCAGTGCAGGGGTGGGAAGCGGCACAGATACGCAGTATTTT. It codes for CASSAGVGSGTDTQYF.

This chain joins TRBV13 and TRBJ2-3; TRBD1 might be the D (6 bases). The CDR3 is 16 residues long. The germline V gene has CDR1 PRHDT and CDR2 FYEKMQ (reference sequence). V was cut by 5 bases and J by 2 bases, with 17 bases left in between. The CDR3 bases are TGTGCCAGCAGCGCCGGGACAACGGTTAACACAGATACGCAGTATTTT. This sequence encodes CASSAGTTVNTDTQYF.

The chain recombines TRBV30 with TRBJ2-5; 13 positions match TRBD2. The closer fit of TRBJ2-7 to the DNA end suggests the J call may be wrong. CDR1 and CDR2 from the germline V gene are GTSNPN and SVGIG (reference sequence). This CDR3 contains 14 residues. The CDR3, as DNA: TGTGCCTGTTCGACTAGCGGGAGGATCTACGAGCAGTACTTC. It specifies CACSTSGRIYEQYF.

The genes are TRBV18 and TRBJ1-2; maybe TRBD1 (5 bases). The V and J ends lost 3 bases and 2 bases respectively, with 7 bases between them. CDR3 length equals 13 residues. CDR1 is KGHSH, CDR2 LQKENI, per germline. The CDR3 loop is CASSPTDNYGYTF. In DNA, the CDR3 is TGTGCCAGCTCACCGACAGACAACTATGGCTACACCTTC.

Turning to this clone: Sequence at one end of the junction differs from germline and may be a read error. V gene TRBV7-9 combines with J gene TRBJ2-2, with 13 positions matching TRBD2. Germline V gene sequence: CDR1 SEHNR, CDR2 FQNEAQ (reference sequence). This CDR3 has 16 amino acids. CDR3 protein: CSSRQTSGRDSGELFF. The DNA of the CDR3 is TGTTCCAGCCGACAAACTAGCGGGAGGGATTCCGGGGAGCTGTTTTTT.

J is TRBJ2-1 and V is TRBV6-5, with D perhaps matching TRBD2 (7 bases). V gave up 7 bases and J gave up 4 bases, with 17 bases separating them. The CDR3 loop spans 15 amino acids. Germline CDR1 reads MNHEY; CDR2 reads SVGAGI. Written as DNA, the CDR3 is TGTGCCAGCAACCAGGGGCTAGCGGCGTACAATGAGCAGTTCTTC. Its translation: CASNQGLAAYNEQFF.

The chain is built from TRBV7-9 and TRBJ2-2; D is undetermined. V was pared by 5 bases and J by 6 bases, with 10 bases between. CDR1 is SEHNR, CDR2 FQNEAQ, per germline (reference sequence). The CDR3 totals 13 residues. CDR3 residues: CASSPRTAGELFF. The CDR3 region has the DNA TGTGCCAGCAGCCCACGCACGGCCGGGGAGCTGTTTTTT.

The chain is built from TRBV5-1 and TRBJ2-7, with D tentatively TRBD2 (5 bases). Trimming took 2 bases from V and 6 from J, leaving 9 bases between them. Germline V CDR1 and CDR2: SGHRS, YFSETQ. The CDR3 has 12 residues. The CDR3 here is CASSFFGGEQYF. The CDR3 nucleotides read TGCGCCAGCAGCTTTTTTGGAGGCGAGCAGTACTTC. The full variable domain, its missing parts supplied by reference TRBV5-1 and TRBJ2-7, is KAGVTQTPRYLIKTRGQQVTLSCSPISGHRSVSWYQQTPGQGLQFLFEYFSETQRNKGNFPGRFSGRQFSNSRSEMNVSTLELGDSALYLCASSFFGGEQYFGPGTRLTVT.

In nucleotides, the CDR3 is TGCGCCAGCAGCTTGGACATCTTTCGGTGGAGGGAGGTCACATACGAGCAGTACTTC. Translating gives CASSLDIFRWREVTYEQYF. The rearrangement joins TRBV5-1 to TRBJ2-7; D is perhaps TRBD2 (6 bases). This CDR3 region has 19 residues. Deletions cut 0 bases from V and 4 bases from J, with 26 bases between. The germline V gene encodes CDR1 SGHRS and CDR2 YFSETQ.

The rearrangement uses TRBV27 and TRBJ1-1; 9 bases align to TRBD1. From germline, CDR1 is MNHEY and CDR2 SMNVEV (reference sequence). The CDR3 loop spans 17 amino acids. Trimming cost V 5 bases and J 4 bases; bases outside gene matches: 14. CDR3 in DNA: TGTGCCAGCAGTACCACCTACAGGGGGCAGCGGAGCACTGAAGCTTTCTTT. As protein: CASSTTYRGQRSTEAFF.

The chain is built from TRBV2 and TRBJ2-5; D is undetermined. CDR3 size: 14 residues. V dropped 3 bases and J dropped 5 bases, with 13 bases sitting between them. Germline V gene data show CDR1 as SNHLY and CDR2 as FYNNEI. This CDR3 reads CASSELTRWETQYF. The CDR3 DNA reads TGTGCCAGCAGTGAGTTAACTCGATGGGAGACCCAGTACTTC.

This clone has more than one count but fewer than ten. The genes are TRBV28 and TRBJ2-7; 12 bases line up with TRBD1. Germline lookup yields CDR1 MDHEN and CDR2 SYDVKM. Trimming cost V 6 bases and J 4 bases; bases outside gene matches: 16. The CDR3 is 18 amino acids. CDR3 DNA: TGTGCCAGCAGCCGGGACAGGGGGCTAGCGGGAGATTCGTACGAGCAGTACTTC. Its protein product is CASSRDRGLAGDSYEQYF.

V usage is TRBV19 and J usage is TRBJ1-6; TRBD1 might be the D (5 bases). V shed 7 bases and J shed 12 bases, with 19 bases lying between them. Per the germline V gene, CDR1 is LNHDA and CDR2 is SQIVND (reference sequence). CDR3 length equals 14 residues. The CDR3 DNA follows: TGTGCCAGTACCGACCGGGGGACTTGGAGACCCCTCCACTTT. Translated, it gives CASTDRGTWRPLHF.

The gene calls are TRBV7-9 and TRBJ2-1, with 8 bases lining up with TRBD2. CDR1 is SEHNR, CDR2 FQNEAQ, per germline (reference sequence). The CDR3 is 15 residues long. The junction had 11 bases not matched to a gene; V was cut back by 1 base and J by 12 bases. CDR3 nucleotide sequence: TGTGCCAGCAGCTTAGGGATTGGGACTAGTAAAGGGCAGTTCTTC. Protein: CASSLGIGTSKGQFF. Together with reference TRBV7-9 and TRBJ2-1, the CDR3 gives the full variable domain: DTGVSQNPRHKITKRGQNVTFRCDPISEHNRLYWYRQTLGQGPEFLTYFQNEAQLEKSRLLSDRFSAERPKGSFSTLEIQRTEQGDSAMYLCASSLGIGTSKGQFFGPGTRLTVL.

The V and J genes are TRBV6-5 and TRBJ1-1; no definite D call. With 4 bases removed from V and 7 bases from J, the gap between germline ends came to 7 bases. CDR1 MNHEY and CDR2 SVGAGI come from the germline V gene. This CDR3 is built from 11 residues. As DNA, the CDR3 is TGTGCCAGCAGTTCAGGAATTGAAGCTTTCTTT. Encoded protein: CASSSGIEAFF.

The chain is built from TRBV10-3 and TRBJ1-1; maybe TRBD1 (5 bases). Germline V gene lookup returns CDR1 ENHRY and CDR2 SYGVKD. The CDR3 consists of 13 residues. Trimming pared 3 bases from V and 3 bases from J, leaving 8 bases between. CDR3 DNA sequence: TGTGCCATCAGTGACAGGGTTGACACTGAAGCTTTCTTT. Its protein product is CAISDRVDTEAFF.

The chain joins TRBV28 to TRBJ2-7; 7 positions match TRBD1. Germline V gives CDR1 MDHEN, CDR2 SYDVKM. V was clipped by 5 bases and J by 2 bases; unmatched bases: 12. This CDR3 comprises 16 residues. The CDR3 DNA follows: TGTGCCAGCAGTCCTCACGGGAACAGGGGTACCTACGAGCAGTACTTC. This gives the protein CASSPHGNRGTYEQYF.

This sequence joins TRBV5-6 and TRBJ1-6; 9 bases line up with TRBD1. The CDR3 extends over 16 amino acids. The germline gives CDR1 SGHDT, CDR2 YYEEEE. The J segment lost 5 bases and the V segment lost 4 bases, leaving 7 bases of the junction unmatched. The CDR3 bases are TGTGCCAGCAGCCCTGGGACAGGGAGGGATAATTCACCCCTCCACTTT. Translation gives CASSPGTGRDNSPLHF. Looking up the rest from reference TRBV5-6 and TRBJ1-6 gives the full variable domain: DAGVTQSPTHLIKTRGQQVTLRCSPKSGHDTVSWYQQALGQGPQFIFQYYEEEERQRGNFPDRFSGHQFPNYSSELNVNALLLGDSALYLCASSPGTGRDNSPLHFGNGTRLTVT.

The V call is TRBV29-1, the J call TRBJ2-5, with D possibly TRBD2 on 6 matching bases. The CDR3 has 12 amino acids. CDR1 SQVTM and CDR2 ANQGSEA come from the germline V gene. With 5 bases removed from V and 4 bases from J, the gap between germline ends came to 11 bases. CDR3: CSVPLGGETQYF. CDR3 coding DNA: TGCAGCGTTCCCCTGGGGGGAGAGACCCAGTACTTC.

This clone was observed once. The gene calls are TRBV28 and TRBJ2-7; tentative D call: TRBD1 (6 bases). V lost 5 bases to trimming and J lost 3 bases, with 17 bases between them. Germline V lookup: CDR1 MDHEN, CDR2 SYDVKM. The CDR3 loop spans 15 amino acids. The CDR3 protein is CASSLGGGQGYEQYF. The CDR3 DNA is TGTGCCAGCAGTCTAGGTGGGGGCCAGGGCTACGAGCAGTACTTC.

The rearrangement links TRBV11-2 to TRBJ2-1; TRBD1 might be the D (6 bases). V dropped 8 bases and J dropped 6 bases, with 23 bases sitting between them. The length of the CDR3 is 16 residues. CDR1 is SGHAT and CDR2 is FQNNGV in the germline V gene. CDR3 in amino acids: CASRGTLGWFRNEQFF. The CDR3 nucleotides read TGTGCCAGCCGAGGGACACTAGGATGGTTTCGCAATGAGCAGTTCTTC.

The CDR3 loop reads CASSLAVRVYNEQFF. DNA of the CDR3: TGTGCCAGCAGCCTCGCCGTCCGGGTCTACAATGAGCAGTTCTTC. The chain is built from TRBV7-2 and TRBJ2-1, with no clear D. Per the germline V gene, CDR1 is SGHTA and CDR2 is FQGNSA. This CDR3 spans 15 amino acids. V lost 5 bases, J lost 3 bases, and 14 bases lay in between.